This T cell receptor beta chain was sequenced for a study of multiple sclerosis patients with progressive multifocal leukoencephalopathy. This table comes from immunoSEQ multiplex PCR, and its TCRdb copy is limited to in-frame clones, with some not included. Of about 30,000 clones listed, around 87% were seen once; the top ten hold 1.3%. CDR3 length equals 15 residues. Regarding time point: about a year of natalizumab therapy. The sequences come from PBMCs, collected from a patient treated with natalizumab. The sequence came from a human donor with multiple sclerosis. The chain employs TRBV21-1 and TRBJ2-7; no DNA check was done on the table's D call, TRBD2. TRBV21-1 is reported as a pseudogene. The CDR3, as DNA: TGTGCCAGCAGCAAAAAACCGGGAACCCGGAGGGAGCAGTACTTC. This translates into CASSKKPGTRREQYF.